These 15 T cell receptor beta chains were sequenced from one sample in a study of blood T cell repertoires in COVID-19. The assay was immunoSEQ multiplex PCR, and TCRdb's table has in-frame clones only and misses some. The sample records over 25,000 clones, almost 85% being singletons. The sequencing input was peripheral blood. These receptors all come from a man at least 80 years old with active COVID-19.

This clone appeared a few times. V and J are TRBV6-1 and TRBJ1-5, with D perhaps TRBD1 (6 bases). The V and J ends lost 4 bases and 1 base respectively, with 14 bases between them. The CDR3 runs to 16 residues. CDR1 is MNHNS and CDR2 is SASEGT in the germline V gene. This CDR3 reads CASSAIGQLSNQPQHF. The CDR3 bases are TGTGCCAGCAGTGCCATTGGACAGTTAAGCAATCAGCCCCAGCATTTT.

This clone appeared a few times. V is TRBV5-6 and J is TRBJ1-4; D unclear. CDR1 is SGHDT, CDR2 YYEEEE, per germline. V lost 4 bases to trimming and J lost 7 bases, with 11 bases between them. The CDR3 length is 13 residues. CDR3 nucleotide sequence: TGTGCCAGCAGCACCAGTCGCGGTGAAAAACTGTTTTTT. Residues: CASSTSRGEKLFF. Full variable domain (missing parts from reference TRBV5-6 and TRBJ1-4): DAGVTQSPTHLIKTRGQQVTLRCSPKSGHDTVSWYQQALGQGPQFIFQYYEEEERQRGNFPDRFSGHQFPNYSSELNVNALLLGDSALYLCASSTSRGEKLFFGSGTQLSVL.

CDR3 sequence (DNA): TGCGCCAGCAGTGCGGGGGGGAGCTCCTACAATGAGCAGTTCTTC. Encoded protein: CASSAGGSSYNEQFF. The rearrangement links TRBV5-1 to TRBJ2-1, with 9 bases lining up with TRBD2. The germline V gene has CDR1 SGHRS and CDR2 YFSETQ. The V and J ends lost 5 bases and 0 bases, in that order; junction bases with no gene match: 3. This CDR3 region has 15 residues.

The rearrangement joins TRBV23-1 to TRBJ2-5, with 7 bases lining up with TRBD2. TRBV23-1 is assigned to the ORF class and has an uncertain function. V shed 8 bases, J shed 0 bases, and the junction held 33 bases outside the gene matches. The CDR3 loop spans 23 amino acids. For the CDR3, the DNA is TGCGCCAGCGTGATACGGGGGGTCCGCCTAACCCGAAACGGTGTCCACTACCAAGAGACCCAGTACTTC. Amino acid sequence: CASVIRGVRLTRNGVHYQETQYF.

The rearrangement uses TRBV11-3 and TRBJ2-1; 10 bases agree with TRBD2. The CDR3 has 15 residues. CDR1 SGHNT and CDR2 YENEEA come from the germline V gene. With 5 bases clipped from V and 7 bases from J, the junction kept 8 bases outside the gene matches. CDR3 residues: CASSRAGGPENEQFF. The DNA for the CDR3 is TGTGCCAGCAGCCGAGCGGGGGGGCCAGAGAATGAGCAGTTCTTC.

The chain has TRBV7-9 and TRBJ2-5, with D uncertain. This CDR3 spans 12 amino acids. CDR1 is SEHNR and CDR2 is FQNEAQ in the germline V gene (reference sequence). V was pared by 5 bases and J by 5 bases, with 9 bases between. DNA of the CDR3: TGTGCCAGCAGCCCGCAGTGGGAGACCCAGTACTTC. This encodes CASSPQWETQYF.

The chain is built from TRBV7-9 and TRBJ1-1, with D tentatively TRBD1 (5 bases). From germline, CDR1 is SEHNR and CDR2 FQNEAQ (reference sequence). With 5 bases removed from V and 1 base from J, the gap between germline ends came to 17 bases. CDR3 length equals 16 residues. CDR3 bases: TGTGCCAGCAGCCCCAGAGGCGGGGACGGGAACACTGAAGCTTTCTTT. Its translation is CASSPRGGDGNTEAFF.

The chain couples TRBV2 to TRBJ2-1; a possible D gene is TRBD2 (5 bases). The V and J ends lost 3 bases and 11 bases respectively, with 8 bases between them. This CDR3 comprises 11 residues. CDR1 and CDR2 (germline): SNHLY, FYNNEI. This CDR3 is CASSDRGKQFF. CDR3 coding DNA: TGTGCCAGCAGTGACAGAGGGAAGCAGTTCTTC.

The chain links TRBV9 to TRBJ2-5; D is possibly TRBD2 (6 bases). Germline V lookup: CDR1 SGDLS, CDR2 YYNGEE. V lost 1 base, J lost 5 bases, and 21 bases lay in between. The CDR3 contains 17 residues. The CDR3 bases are TGTGCCAGCAGCGTATCGGCGGCGGGTAGCCGGGGGGAGACCCAGTACTTC. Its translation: CASSVSAAGSRGETQYF.

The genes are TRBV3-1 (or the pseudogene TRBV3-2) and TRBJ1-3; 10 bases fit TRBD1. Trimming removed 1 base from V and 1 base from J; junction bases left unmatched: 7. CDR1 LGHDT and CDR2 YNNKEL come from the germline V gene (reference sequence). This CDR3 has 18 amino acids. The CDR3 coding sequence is TGTGCCAGCAGCCAAGGGAGGACAGGGGGTTTGTCTGGAAACACCATATATTTT. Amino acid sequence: CASSQGRTGGLSGNTIYF.

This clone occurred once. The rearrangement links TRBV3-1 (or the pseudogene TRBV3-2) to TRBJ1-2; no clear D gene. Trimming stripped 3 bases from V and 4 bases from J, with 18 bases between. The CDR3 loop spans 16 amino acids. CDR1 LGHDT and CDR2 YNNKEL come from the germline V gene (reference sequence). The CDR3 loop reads CASSQLGGQSGYGYTF. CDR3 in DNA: TGTGCCAGCAGCCAGCTAGGCGGGCAGTCCGGCTATGGCTACACCTTC.

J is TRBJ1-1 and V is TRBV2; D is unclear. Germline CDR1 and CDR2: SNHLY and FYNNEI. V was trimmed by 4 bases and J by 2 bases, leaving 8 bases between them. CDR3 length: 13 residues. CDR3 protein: CASSGSRNTEAFF. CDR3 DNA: TGTGCCAGCAGTGGGAGCAGAAACACTGAAGCTTTCTTT. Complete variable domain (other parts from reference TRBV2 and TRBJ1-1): EPEVTQTPSHQVTQMGQEVILRCVPISNHLYFYWYRQILGQKVEFLVSFYNNEISEKSEIFDDQFSVERPDGSNFTLKIRSTKLEDSAMYFCASSGSRNTEAFFGQGTRLTVV.

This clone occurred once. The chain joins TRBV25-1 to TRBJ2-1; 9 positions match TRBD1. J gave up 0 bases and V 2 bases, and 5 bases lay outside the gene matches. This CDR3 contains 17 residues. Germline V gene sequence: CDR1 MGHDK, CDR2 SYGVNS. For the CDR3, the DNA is TGTGCCAGCAGTGAAAGGGACAGGGTTAGCTCCTACAATGAGCAGTTCTTC. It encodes CASSERDRVSSYNEQFF.

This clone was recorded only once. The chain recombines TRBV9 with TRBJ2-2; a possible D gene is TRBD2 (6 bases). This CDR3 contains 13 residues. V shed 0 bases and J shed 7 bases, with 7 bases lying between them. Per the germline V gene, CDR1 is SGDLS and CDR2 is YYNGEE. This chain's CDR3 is CASSVAGGGELFF. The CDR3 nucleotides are TGTGCCAGCAGCGTAGCCGGGGGCGGGGAGCTGTTTTTT.

The CDR3 spells CASSLAGGTQETQYF. The CDR3 DNA sequence: TGTGCCAGCAGCTTAGCGGGGGGAACACAAGAGACCCAGTACTTC. J is TRBJ2-5 and V is TRBV7-3, with TRBD2 identical over 8 bases. Germline-derived CDR1 and CDR2 are SGHTA and FQGTGA. The CDR3 length is 15 residues. Germline trimming cut 2 bases from V and 2 bases from J; bases unmatched to any gene: 4. Based on the CDR3 plus reference TRBV7-3 and TRBJ2-5, the full variable domain is GAGVSQTPSNKVTEKGKYVELRCDPISGHTALYWYRQSLGQGPEFLIYFQGTGAADDSGLPNDRFFAVRPEGSVSTLKIQRTERGDSAVYLCASSLAGGTQETQYFGPGTRLLVL.